Only a few counts were recorded for the clone carrying this T cell receptor (beta chain). Its specificity is unknown. The CDR3 runs 11 residues. CDR1 and CDR2 from the germline V gene are DFQATT and SNEGSKA (reference sequence). The ends were cut back, 0 bases at V and 3 bases at J, with 3 bases in the middle. This specimen comes from a study of T-cell memory formation after mild COVID-19. Study-wide context: The two donors had largely donor-specific TCR clusters. Study-wide results and caveats: Shrinking CD4+ clones were chiefly CM and EM; CD8+ ones were chiefly EMRA. Whereas later expanders leaned CD4+, clones contracting day 15 to 85 showed a balanced CD4/CD8 makeup. Pre-infection memory showed some responding clones, and this suggested that cross-reactive memory joined.

TCRdb ran MiXCR on the 5' RACE reads and lists one entry per CDR3 protein. This table holds roughly 300,000 distinct CDR3 sequences, roughly 8.2% found once. This chain connects TRBV20-1 to TRBJ2-7; D is uncertain. This receptor was taken from a man in his late teens or twenties who had mild COVID-19 (a few samples of this study predate the infection). Cell type and time point are not known. The source material was PBMCs or a T cell subset sorted from them (not recorded which). The chain's CDR3 is CSARDGYEQYF. CDR3 nucleotides: TGCAGTGCTAGAGATGGCTACGAGCAGTACTTC.